Here is one TCR beta chain with its context. Through a sample-barcoded 5' primer and a J-beta primer mix, a second PCR was run for roughly 6 to 11 cycles. TCRdb ran MiXCR on the 5' RACE reads and lists one entry per CDR3 protein. The data hold about 1,800,000 distinct CDR3 sequences, with 28% observed a single time. Germline CDR1 reads DFQATT; CDR2 reads SNEGSKA (reference sequence). The V gene lost 8 bases and the J gene lost 12 bases, with 8 bases spanning the gap. There are 8 residues in the CDR3. This entry is derived from a study of blood T cells in healthy people across ages. Sequencing was carried out using blood. The chain carries TRBV20-1 and TRBJ2-1; D unclear. This clonotype was sampled from a woman in her twenties or thirties in good health. The CDR3 spells CSPRMQFF. The CDR3 DNA reads TGCAGTCCCAGGATGCAGTTCTTC.